Below are 22 T cell receptor beta chains sequenced from a single sample in a study of control samples from healthy donors and cancer patients. Clones were read by immunoSEQ multiplex PCR, and TCRdb kept only the in-frame ones, dropping some. The sample lists more than 150,000 clones, over 90% occurring once. The sample was blood. All receptors come from a man aged 50-60 years in good health.

V is TRBV5-1 and J is TRBJ1-2, with D possibly TRBD1 on 5 matching bases. There are 14 residues in the CDR3. CDR1 and CDR2 from the germline V gene are SGHRS and YFSETQ. V lost 2 bases to trimming and J lost 2 bases, with 10 bases between them. CDR3 region: CASSFSGANYGYTF. The CDR3 nucleotides read TGCGCCAGCAGCTTTTCCGGGGCAAACTATGGCTACACCTTC.

The chain has TRBV9 and TRBJ2-3; 8 bases line up with TRBD1. Looked up from germline, CDR1 is SGDLS and CDR2 is YYNGEE. The CDR3 extends over 13 amino acids. V gave up 3 bases and J gave up 11 bases; unmatched junction bases: 8. For the CDR3, the DNA is TGTGCCAGCAGCGCCCAAGACAGGGGTGAGCAGTATTTT. Its protein product is CASSAQDRGEQYF.

This sequence joins TRBV28 and TRBJ2-7, with D possibly matching TRBD2 (5 bases). This CDR3 contains 16 residues. Between the trimmed V and J ends, which lost 3 bases and 0 bases, there was a span of 15 bases. The V gene's germline CDR1 is MDHEN and CDR2 SYDVKM. CDR3 residues: CASSFWGTRSSYEQYF. The CDR3, as DNA: TGTGCCAGCAGTTTTTGGGGTACTAGGAGCTCCTACGAGCAGTACTTC.

The chain carries TRBV5-1 and TRBJ2-4; 9 bases line up with TRBD1. CDR3 size: 17 residues. Germline assignment: CDR1 SGHRS and CDR2 YFSETQ. The V segment lost 0 bases and the J segment 6 bases; nucleotides outside the gene matches: 10. CDR3 sequence (DNA): TGCGCCAGCAGCTTGGCCGGGTTACAGGGGGCCCGAAACATTCAGTACTTC. It encodes CASSLAGLQGARNIQYF.

This clone was seen once. The chain recombines TRBV28 with TRBJ2-1, with D tentatively TRBD2 (6 bases). Germline values: CDR1 MDHEN, CDR2 SYDVKM. The CDR3 contains 12 residues. V lost 3 bases and J lost 14, with 14 bases in between. CDR3 DNA: TGTGCCAGCAGTTTCGCGGACTATATCAAGTTCTTC. Protein: CASSFADYIKFF. The full variable domain, completed using reference TRBV28 and TRBJ2-1, is DVKVTQSSRYLVKRTGEKVFLECVQDMDHENMFWYRQDPGLGLRLIYFSYDVKMKEKGDIPEGYSVSREKKERFSLILESASTNQTSMYLCASSFADYIKFFGPGTRLTVL.

The V and J genes are TRBV3-1 (or the pseudogene TRBV3-2) and TRBJ2-2, with D uncertain. From germline, CDR1 is LGHDT and CDR2 YNNKEL (reference sequence). The CDR3 is 14 residues long. Trimming took 3 bases from V and 7 from J, leaving 12 bases between them. For the CDR3, the DNA is TGTGCCAGCAGCCATGGCCTGGCCGTCGGGGAGCTGTTTTTT. It codes for CASSHGLAVGELFF.

V usage is TRBV7-9 and J usage is TRBJ1-5; D remains ambiguous. Germline lookup yields CDR1 SEHNR and CDR2 FQNEAQ (reference sequence). The V end was cut by 5 bases, the J end by 5 bases, with 13 bases between. CDR3 size: 14 residues. This CDR3 is CASSRTESYQPQHF. The CDR3 nucleotides are TGTGCCAGCAGCCGGACGGAATCTTATCAGCCCCAGCATTTT.

In this sample, this clone turned up once. This chain uses TRBV27 with TRBJ1-6, with 7 bases aligning to TRBD1. CDR3 length: 15 amino acids. V was clipped by 5 bases and J by 4 bases; unmatched bases: 5. Germline CDR1 MNHEY, CDR2 SMNVEV (reference sequence). CDR3 nucleotide sequence: TGTGCCAGCAGTCGTGGGACAGATTATAATTCACCCCTCCACTTT. Translation: CASSRGTDYNSPLHF.

This rearrangement joins TRBV3-1 (or the pseudogene TRBV3-2) to TRBJ1-5; TRBD1 is a possible D gene (5 bases). Per germline, CDR1 LGHDT and CDR2 YNNKEL (reference sequence). This CDR3 comprises 12 residues. The V end was cut by 0 bases, the J end by 13 bases, with 10 bases between. The CDR3 region has the DNA TGTGCCAGCAGCCAAGATCCGGGACCGCAGCATTTT. This gives the protein CASSQDPGPQHF.

The chain recombines TRBV6-2 or TRBV6-3 with TRBJ2-3; possible D gene TRBD1, 5 bases. Trimming took 5 bases from V and 1 from J, leaving 7 bases between them. The CDR3 is made up of 13 amino acids. The germline V gene has CDR1 MNHEY and CDR2 SVGEGT. DNA for the CDR3: TGTGCCAGCAGTAAAGGGGGCACAGATACGCAGTATTTT. Protein: CASSKGGTDTQYF.

The rearrangement uses TRBV7-9 and TRBJ2-1; 8 nucleotides match TRBD1. This CDR3 region has 13 residues. From germline, CDR1 is SEHNR and CDR2 FQNEAQ (reference sequence). V gave up 5 bases and J gave up 8 bases; unmatched junction bases: 5. The CDR3 is CASSIDRGDEQFF. The CDR3 DNA reads as TGTGCCAGCAGCATCGACAGGGGCGATGAGCAGTTCTTC.

The V call is TRBV4-1, the J call TRBJ2-5; D gene unclear. CDR3 length: 15 amino acids. Trimming took 0 bases from V and 1 from J, leaving 9 bases between them. Germline CDR1 is MGHRA and CDR2 is YSYEKL. This CDR3 is CASSQDRAGQETQYF. For the CDR3, the DNA is TGCGCCAGCAGCCAAGATCGGGCAGGCCAAGAGACCCAGTACTTC.

The CDR3: CASSLNTGELFF. The DNA for the CDR3 is TGTGCCAGCAGTCTTAACACCGGGGAGCTGTTTTTT. The chain is built from TRBV28 and TRBJ2-2, with unresolved D. Germline CDR1 reads MDHEN; CDR2 reads SYDVKM. V was clipped by 5 bases and J by 2 bases, with 3 bases between them. The CDR3 is made up of 12 amino acids.

This chain links TRBV5-5 with TRBJ1-2; possible D gene TRBD1, 6 bases. The CDR3 sequence is 14 residues long. The V end was cut by 4 bases, the J end by 0 bases, with 10 bases between. CDR1 is SGHKS, CDR2 YYEKEE, per germline (reference sequence). DNA for the CDR3: TGTGCCAGCAGCAGGGACACCGCTAACTATGGCTACACCTTC. Its translation: CASSRDTANYGYTF. Together with reference TRBV5-5 and TRBJ1-2, the CDR3 gives the full variable domain: DAGVTQSPTHLIKTRGQQVTLRCSPISGHKSVSWYQQVLGQGPQFIFQYYEKEERGRGNFPDRFSARQFPNYSSELNVNALLLGDSALYLCASSRDTANYGYTFGSGTRLTVV.

The chain joins TRBV6-5 to TRBJ1-1; possibly TRBD1 for D (5 bases). The germline V gene encodes CDR1 MNHEY and CDR2 SVGAGI. The CDR3 covers 15 residues. V dropped 7 bases and J dropped 3 bases, with 18 bases sitting between them. The CDR3 region is CASIPPTGHDTEAFF. The CDR3 bases are TGTGCCAGCATCCCCCCTACGGGGCATGACACTGAAGCTTTCTTT.

The J gene is TRBJ2-3, the V gene TRBV5-1; D perhaps matches TRBD2 (6 bases). This CDR3 has 13 residues. The V gene's germline CDR1 is SGHRS and CDR2 YFSETQ. With 4 bases removed from V and 3 bases from J, the gap between germline ends came to 9 bases. The CDR3 region has the DNA TGCGCCAGCAGCAAGGACTATACAGATACGCAGTATTTT. It translates to CASSKDYTDTQYF.

The chain is built from TRBV18 and TRBJ1-2; D remains unclear. Trimming stripped 3 bases from V and 4 bases from J, with 6 bases between. CDR1 is KGHSH, CDR2 LQKENI, per germline. The CDR3 spans 12 residues. The CDR3: CASSPPSYGYTF. The CDR3 DNA is TGTGCCAGCTCACCTCCATCCTATGGCTACACCTTC.

V gene TRBV7-8 combines with J gene TRBJ2-7; D not resolved. There are 11 residues in the CDR3. Trimming took 5 bases from V and 3 from J, leaving 5 bases between them. Germline CDR1 is SGHVS and CDR2 is FQNEAQ. The DNA for the CDR3 is TGTGCCAGCAGCACGTACTACGAGCAGTACTTC. Translation gives CASSTYYEQYF.

The V call is TRBV19, the J call TRBJ1-5; possibly TRBD1 for D (5 bases). CDR1 and CDR2 from the germline V gene are LNHDA and SQIVND (reference sequence). The V end was cut by 7 bases, the J end by 4 bases, with 11 bases between. This CDR3 spans 13 amino acids. CDR3 nucleotide sequence: TGTGCCAGTAACTTACCAGGGAATCAGCCCCAGCATTTT. Its translation is CASNLPGNQPQHF.

DNA for the CDR3: TGCAGCGTTGACCAACTAGCTCTTAAGATCTCCTACAATGAGCAGTTCTTC. Translating gives CSVDQLALKISYNEQFF. V is TRBV29-1 and J is TRBJ2-1; tentatively, D is TRBD2 (6 bases). CDR3 size: 17 residues. Trimming took 3 bases from V and 0 from J, leaving 18 bases between them. Germline CDR1 reads SQVTM; CDR2 reads ANQGSEA.

This chain uses TRBV19 with TRBJ2-7; TRBD2 is a possible D gene (6 bases). This CDR3 region has 14 residues. With 6 bases removed from V and 4 bases from J, the gap between germline ends came to 16 bases. The germline CDR1 and CDR2 sequences are LNHDA and SQIVND (reference sequence). The chain's CDR3 is CASRRDSSGYEQYF. The CDR3 DNA sequence: TGTGCCAGTAGACGGGACTCCTCCGGTTACGAGCAGTACTTC.

V gene TRBV19 combines with J gene TRBJ1-6; no reliable D call. The CDR3 loop spans 15 amino acids. Trimming removed 3 bases from V and 7 bases from J, with 13 bases in between. CDR1 and CDR2 from the germline V gene are LNHDA and SQIVND (reference sequence). The CDR3 DNA sequence: TGTGCCAGTAGTATTATAACCGGCCGGAATTCACCCCTCCACTTT. Amino acids: CASSIITGRNSPLHF.